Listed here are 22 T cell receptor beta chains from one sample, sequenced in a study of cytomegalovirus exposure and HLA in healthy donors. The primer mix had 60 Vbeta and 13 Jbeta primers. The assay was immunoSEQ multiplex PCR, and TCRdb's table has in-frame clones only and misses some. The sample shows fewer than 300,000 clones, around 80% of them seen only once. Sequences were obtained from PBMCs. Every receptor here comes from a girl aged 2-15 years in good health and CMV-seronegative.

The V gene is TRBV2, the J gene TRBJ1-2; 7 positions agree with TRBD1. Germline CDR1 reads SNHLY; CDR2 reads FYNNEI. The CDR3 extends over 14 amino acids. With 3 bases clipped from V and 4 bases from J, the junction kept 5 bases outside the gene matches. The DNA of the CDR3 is TGTGCCAGCAGTGAGCGGGGACAGCTCTATGGCTACACCTTC. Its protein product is CASSERGQLYGYTF.

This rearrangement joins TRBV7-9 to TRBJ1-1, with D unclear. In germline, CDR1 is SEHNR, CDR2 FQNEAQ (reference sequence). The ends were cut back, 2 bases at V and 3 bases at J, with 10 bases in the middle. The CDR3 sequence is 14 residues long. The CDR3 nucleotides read TGTGCCAGCAGCTTACCCCTCGGGGACACTGAAGCTTTCTTT. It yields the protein CASSLPLGDTEAFF.

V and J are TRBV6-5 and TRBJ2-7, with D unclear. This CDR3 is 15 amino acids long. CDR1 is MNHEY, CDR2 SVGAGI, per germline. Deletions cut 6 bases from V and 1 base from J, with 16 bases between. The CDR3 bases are TGTGCCAGCAGATTCCGGCGGCAGATATCCTACGAGCAGTACTTC. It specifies CASRFRRQISYEQYF.

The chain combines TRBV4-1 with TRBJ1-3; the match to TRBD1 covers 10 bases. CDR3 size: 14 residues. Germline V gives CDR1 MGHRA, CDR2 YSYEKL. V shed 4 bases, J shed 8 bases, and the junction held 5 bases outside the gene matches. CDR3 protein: CASSPGQGQDTIYF. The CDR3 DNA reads TGCGCCAGCAGCCCGGGACAGGGGCAAGACACCATATATTTT.

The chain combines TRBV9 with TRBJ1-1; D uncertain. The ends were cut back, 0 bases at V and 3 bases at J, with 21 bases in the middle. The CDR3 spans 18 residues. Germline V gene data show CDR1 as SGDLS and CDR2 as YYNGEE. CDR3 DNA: TGTGCCAGCAGCGTAGGTTTGGAGGGCGCCTCACGGTACACTGAAGCTTTCTTT. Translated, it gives CASSVGLEGASRYTEAFF.

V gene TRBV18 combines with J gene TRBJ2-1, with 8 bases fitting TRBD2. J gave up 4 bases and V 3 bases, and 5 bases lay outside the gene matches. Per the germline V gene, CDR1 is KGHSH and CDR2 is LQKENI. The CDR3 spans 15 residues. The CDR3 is CASSPGTRSYNEQFF. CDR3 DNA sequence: TGTGCCAGCTCACCCGGGACTAGATCTTACAATGAGCAGTTCTTC.

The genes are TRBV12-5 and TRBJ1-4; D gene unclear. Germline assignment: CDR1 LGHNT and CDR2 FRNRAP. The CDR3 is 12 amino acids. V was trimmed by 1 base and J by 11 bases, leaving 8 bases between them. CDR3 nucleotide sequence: TGTGCTAGTGGTTTGGCCGTGGAGAAACTGTTTTTT. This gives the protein CASGLAVEKLFF.

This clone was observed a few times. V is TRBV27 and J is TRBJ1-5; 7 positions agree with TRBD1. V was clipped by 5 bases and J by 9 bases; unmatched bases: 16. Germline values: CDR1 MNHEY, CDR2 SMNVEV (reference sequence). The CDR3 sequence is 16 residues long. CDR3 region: CASSAYARTGSWPQHF. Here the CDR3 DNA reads TGTGCCAGCAGTGCATACGCTAGGACAGGTAGCTGGCCCCAGCATTTT.

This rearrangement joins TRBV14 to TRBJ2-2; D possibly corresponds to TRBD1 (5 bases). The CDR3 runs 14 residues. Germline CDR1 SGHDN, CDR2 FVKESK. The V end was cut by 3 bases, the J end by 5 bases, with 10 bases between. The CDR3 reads CASSHQTATGELFF. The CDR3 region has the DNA TGTGCCAGCAGCCACCAGACAGCAACCGGGGAGCTGTTTTTT.

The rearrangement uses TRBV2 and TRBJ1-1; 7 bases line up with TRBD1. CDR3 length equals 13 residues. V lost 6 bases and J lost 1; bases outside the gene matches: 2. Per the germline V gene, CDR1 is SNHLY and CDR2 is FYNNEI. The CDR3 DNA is TGTGCCAGCAGGCAGGGGGAGAACACTGAAGCTTTCTTT. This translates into CASRQGENTEAFF.

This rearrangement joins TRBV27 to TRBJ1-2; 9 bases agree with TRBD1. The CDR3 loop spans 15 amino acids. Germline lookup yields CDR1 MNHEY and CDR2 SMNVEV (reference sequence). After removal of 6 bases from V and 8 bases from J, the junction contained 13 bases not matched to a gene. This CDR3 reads CASSPGQGFSGGYTF. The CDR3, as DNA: TGTGCCAGCAGCCCAGGACAGGGGTTTTCAGGGGGCTACACCTTC.

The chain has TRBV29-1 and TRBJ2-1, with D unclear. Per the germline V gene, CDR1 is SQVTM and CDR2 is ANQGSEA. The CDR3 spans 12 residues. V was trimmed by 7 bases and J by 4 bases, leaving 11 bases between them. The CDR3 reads CSARNSYNEQFF. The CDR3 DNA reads TGCAGCGCGAGGAACTCGTACAATGAGCAGTTCTTC.

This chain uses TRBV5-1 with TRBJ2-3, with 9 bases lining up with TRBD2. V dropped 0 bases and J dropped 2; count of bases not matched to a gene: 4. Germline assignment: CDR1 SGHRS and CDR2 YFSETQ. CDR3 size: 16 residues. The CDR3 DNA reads TGCGCCAGCAGCTTGGGGTTAGCGGGGGTCACAGATACGCAGTATTTT. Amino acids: CASSLGLAGVTDTQYF. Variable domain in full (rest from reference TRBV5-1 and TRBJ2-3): KAGVTQTPRYLIKTRGQQVTLSCSPISGHRSVSWYQQTPGQGLQFLFEYFSETQRNKGNFPGRFSGRQFSNSRSEMNVSTLELGDSALYLCASSLGLAGVTDTQYFGPGTRLTVL.

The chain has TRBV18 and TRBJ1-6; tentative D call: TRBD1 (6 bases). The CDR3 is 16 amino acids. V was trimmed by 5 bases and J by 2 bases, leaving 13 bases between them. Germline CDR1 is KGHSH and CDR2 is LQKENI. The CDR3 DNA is TGTGCCAGCTCATCATCCGAGGGGGCCTATAATTCACCCCTCCACTTT. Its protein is CASSSSEGAYNSPLHF.

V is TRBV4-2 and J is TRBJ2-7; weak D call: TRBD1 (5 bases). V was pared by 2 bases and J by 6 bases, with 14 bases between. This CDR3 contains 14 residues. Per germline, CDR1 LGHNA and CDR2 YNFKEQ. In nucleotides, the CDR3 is TGTGCCAGCAGCCAAAGGGGCCAGGGTCGCGAGCAGTACTTC. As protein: CASSQRGQGREQYF.

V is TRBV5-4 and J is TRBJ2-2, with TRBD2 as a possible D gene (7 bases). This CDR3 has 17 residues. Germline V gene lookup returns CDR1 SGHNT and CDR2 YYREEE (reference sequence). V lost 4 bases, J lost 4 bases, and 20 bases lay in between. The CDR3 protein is CASSRYGGGLATGELFF. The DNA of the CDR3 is TGTGCCAGCAGCCGATATGGGGGGGGGCTCGCCACCGGGGAGCTGTTTTTT.

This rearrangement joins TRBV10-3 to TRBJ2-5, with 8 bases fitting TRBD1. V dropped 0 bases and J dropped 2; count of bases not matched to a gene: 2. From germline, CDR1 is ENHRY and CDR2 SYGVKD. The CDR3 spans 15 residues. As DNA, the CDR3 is TGTGCCATCAGTGAGTCGCACAGGGGGCAAGAGACCCAGTACTTC. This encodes CAISESHRGQETQYF.

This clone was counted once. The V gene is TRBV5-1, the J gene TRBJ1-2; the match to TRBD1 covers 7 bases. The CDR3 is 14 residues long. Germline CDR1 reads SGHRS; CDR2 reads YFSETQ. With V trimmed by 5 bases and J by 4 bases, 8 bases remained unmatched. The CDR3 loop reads CASSTGQVSYGYTF. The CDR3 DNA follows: TGCGCCAGCAGTACCGGACAGGTTTCCTATGGCTACACCTTC.

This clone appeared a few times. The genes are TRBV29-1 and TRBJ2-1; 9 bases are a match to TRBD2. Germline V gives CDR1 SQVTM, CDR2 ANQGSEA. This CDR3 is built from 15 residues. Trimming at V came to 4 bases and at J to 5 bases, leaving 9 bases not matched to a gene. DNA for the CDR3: TGCAGCGTTGCCATTCTAGCGGGAACCGACAATGAGCAGTTCTTC. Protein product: CSVAILAGTDNEQFF.

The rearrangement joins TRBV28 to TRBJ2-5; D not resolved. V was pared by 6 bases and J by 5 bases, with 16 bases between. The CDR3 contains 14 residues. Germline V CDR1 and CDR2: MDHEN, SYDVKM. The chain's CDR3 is CASRTPLSRETQYF. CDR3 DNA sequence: TGTGCCAGCAGAACCCCACTAAGCCGGGAGACCCAGTACTTC.

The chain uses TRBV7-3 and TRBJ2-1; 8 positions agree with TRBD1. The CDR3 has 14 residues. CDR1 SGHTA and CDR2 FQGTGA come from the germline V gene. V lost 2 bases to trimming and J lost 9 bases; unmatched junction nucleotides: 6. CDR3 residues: CASSLDRGKTEQFF. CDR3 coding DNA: TGTGCCAGCAGCTTAGACAGGGGTAAAACTGAGCAGTTCTTC.

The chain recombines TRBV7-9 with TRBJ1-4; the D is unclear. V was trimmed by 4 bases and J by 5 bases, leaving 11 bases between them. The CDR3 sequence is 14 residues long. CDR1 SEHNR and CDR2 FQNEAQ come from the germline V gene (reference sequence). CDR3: CASSWTGNNEKLFF. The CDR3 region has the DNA TGTGCCAGCAGCTGGACCGGGAACAATGAAAAACTGTTTTTT. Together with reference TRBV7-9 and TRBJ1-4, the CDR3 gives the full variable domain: DTGVSQNPRHKITKRGQNVTFRCDPISEHNRLYWYRQTLGQGPEFLTYFQNEAQLEKSRLLSDRFSAERPKGSFSTLEIQRTEQGDSAMYLCASSWTGNNEKLFFGSGTQLSVL.